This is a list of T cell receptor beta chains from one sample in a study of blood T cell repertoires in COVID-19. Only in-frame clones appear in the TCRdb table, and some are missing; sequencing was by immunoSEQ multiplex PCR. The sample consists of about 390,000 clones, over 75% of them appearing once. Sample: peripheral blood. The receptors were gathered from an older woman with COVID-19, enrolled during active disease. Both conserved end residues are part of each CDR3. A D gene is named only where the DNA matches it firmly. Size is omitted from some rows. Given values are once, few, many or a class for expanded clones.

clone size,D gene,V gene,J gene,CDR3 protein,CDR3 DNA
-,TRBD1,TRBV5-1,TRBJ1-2,CASSLGWTGTGYTF,TGCGCCAGCAGCTTGGGGTGGACAGGGACTGGCTACACCTTC
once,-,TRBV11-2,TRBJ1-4,CASRKPGPTNEKLFF,TGTGCCAGCAGGAAACCGGGTCCAACTAATGAAAAACTGTTTTTT
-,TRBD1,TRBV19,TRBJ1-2,CASSNPPGQGLDGYTF,TGTGCCAGTAGCAACCCTCCGGGACAGGGACTGGATGGCTACACCTTC
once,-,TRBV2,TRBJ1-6,CASSVAGSSYNSPLHF,TGTGCCAGCAGTGTGGCCGGGAGTTCCTATAATTCACCCCTCCACTTT
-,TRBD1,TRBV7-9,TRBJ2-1,CASSLNHIGGSEQFF,TGTGCCAGCAGCTTAAACCACATAGGGGGCAGTGAGCAGTTCTTC
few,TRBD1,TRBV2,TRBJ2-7,CASSRQGKYYEQYF,TGTGCCAGCAGTAGACAGGGCAAATACTACGAGCAGTACTTC
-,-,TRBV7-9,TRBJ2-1,CASTQNRVNEQFF,TGTGCCAGCACCCAAAACAGGGTCAATGAGCAGTTCTTC
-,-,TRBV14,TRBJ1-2,CASSQDRGKYGYTF,TGTGCCAGCAGCCAAGACAGGGGAAAGTATGGCTACACCTTC
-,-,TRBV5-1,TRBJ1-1,CASTMSGIDTEAFF,TGCGCCAGCACCATGTCGGGGATCGACACTGAAGCTTTCTTT
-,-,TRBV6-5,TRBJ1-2,CASSSTGTGNYGYTF,TGTGCCAGCAGTTCAACCGGAACAGGGAACTATGGCTACACCTTC
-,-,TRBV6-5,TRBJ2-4,CASHPGGAKNIQYF,TGTGCCAGCCATCCCGGGGGAGCCAAAAACATTCAGTACTTC
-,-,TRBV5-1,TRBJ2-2,CASSLAGSVGELFF,TGCGCCAGCAGCTTGGCTGGTAGCGTCGGGGAGCTGTTTTTT
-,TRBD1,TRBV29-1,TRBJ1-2,CSVAGTDYGYTF,TGCAGCGTAGCCGGGACAGACTATGGCTACACCTTC
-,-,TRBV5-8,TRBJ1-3,CASSLEMLEAADSGNTIYF,TGTGCCAGCAGCTTGGAAATGCTGGAGGCAGCCGACTCTGGAAACACCATATATTTT
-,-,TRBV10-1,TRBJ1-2,CASSDDRLYGYTF,TGCGCCAGCAGTGATGACAGACTCTATGGCTACACCTTC
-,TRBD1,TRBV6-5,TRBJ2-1,CASSYQDRSSYNEQFF,TGTGCCAGCAGTTACCAGGACAGGAGCTCCTACAATGAGCAGTTCTTC
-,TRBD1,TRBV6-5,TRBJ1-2,CASSLTGVPGYTF,TGTGCCAGCAGTCTGACAGGGGTCCCTGGCTACACCTTC
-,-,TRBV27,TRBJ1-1,CASSLFSDSMNTEAFF,TGTGCCAGCAGTTTATTTTCGGACAGCATGAACACTGAAGCTTTCTTT
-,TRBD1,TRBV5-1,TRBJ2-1,CASSLEGNRGEQFF,TGCGCCAGCAGCTTGGAGGGGAACAGGGGAGAGCAGTTCTTC
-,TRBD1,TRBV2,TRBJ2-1,CASSERLGRGRGGNNEQFF,TGTGCCAGCAGTGAAAGGTTAGGCAGGGGGCGCGGAGGTAACAATGAGCAGTTCTTC
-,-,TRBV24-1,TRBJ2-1,CATSGWGGAGDEQFF,TGTGCCACCAGTGGTTGGGGGGGGGCTGGGGATGAGCAGTTCTTC
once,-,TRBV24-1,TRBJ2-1,CATSLANEQFF,TGTGCCACCAGTTTGGCCAATGAGCAGTTCTTC
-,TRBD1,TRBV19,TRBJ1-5,CASSIWTGANSNQPQHF,TGTGCCAGTAGTATCTGGACAGGAGCGAATAGCAATCAGCCCCAGCATTTT
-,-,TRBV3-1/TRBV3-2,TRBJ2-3,CASSQVVRTDTQYF,TGTGCCAGCAGCCAAGTCGTTCGCACAGATACGCAGTATTTT
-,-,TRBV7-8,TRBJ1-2,CASSLAAGFGYTF,TGTGCCAGCAGCTTAGCTGCAGGGTTTGGCTACACCTTC
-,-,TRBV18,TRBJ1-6,CASSPEVRSYNSPLHF,TGTGCCAGCTCACCCGAGGTCCGCTCCTATAATTCACCCCTCCACTTT
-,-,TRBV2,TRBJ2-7,CATSRQATSYEQYF,TGTGCCACTTCAAGACAGGCCACTTCCTACGAGCAGTACTTC
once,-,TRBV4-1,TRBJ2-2,CASSQGTAGWELFF,TGCGCCAGCAGCCAAGGAACCGCAGGGTGGGAGCTGTTTTTT
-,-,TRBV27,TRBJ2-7,CASSSGRGQSGQYF,TGTGCCAGCAGTTCTGGACGAGGACAGTCAGGGCAGTACTTC
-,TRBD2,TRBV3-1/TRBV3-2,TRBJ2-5,CASSHGSGGIETQYF,TGTGCCAGCAGCCATGGCAGCGGGGGGATCGAGACCCAGTACTTC